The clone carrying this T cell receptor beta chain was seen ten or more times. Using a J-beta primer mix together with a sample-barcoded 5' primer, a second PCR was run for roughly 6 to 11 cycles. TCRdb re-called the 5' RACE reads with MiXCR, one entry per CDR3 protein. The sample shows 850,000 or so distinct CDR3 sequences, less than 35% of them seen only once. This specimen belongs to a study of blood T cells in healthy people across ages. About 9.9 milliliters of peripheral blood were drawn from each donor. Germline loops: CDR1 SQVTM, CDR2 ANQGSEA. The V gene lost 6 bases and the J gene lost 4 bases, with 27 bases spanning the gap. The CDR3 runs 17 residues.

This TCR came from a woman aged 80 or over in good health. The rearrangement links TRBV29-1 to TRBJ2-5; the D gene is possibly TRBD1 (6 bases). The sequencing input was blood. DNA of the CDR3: TGCAGCGTACTCCCGGAGAGGGGGAGACTTTCGTTAGAGACCCAGTACTTC. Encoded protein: CSVLPERGRLSLETQYF.